A single sample gave rise to the 7 T cell receptor beta chains below, sequenced in a study of shared clonotypes between healthy human individuals (dated by TCRdb to 2020 to 2022). The library was built by means of the immunoSEQ multiplex PCR assay. TCRdb's version of the immuneACCESS table is confined to in-frame rearrangements and falls short of the full clone set. An unresolved V gene accounts for under half of the shortfall where checked; the remainder is of unknown origin. The sample table holds about 1.1 million clones, of which around three quarters were seen once. The top ten clones comprise more than 0.5% of the sample. Sequenced: memory CD4+ T cells from PBMCs. The cell subset or site label, as the study defines it: CD45RA-negative fraction. The receptor set was obtained from a man aged 18 to 30 in good health. Some clones in this sample may be carry-over from other donors' samples.

The chain couples TRBV27 to TRBJ2-7, with D perhaps TRBD1 or TRBD2 (5 bases each). Trimming shortened V by 7 bases and J by 5 bases, and 15 bases separated the two germline ends. This CDR3 region has 13 residues. Germline loops: CDR1 MNHEY, CDR2 SMNVEV (reference sequence). CDR3 loop: CASTPWGSDEQYF. Written as DNA, the CDR3 is TGTGCCAGCACCCCCTGGGGGAGCGACGAGCAGTACTTC.

This sequence joins TRBV5-1 and TRBJ1-2; D not certain. Germline loops: CDR1 SGHRS, CDR2 YFSETQ. Trimming pared 4 bases from V and 5 bases from J, leaving 9 bases between. The CDR3 has 12 amino acids. DNA of the CDR3: TGCGCCAGCAGCGAGGACTATTATGGCTACACCTTC. As protein: CASSEDYYGYTF. Using reference TRBV5-1 and TRBJ1-2 for the parts outside the CDR3, the full variable domain is KAGVTQTPRYLIKTRGQQVTLSCSPISGHRSVSWYQQTPGQGLQFLFEYFSETQRNKGNFPGRFSGRQFSNSRSEMNVSTLELGDSALYLCASSEDYYGYTFGSGTRLTVV.

The chain combines TRBV7-2 with TRBJ1-2, with D unclear. CDR3 size: 14 residues. Trimming stripped 1 base from V and 2 bases from J, with 8 bases between. Per the germline V gene, CDR1 is SGHTA and CDR2 is FQGNSA. The CDR3 is CASSLGAANYGYTF. CDR3 nucleotides: TGTGCCAGCAGCTTAGGGGCAGCCAACTATGGCTACACCTTC.

The rearrangement links TRBV29-1 to TRBJ1-1; possibly TRBD1 for D (5 bases). Germline lookup yields CDR1 SQVTM and CDR2 ANQGSEA. Trimming shortened V by 8 bases and J by 3 bases, and 25 bases separated the two germline ends. This CDR3 has 16 residues. DNA for the CDR3: TGCAGCTCCGCCGGCAGGGCAAGTGCGACGGACACTGAAGCTTTCTTT. Translated: CSSAGRASATDTEAFF.

Remarks on this clone: This may be a read error, as it is one base from a much larger clone. The chain combines TRBV5-4 with TRBJ1-2; D possibly corresponds to TRBD1 (6 bases). This CDR3 has 13 residues. V lost 5 bases, J lost 2 bases, and 10 bases lay in between. In germline, CDR1 is SGHNT, CDR2 YYREEE (reference sequence). CDR3 loop: CASRWDKNYGYTF. In DNA, the CDR3 is TGTGCCAGCAGATGGGACAAAAACTATGGCTACACCTTC.

As DNA, the CDR3 is TGTGCCAGCAGTCTCCGGACTAGCGGGAGAGGAAACACCGGGGAGCTGTTTTTT. It codes for CASSLRTSGRGNTGELFF. The chain uses TRBV27 and TRBJ2-2, with TRBD2 matching 13 bases. This CDR3 comprises 18 residues. With 5 bases clipped from V and 2 bases from J, the junction kept 8 bases outside the gene matches. CDR1 is MNHEY and CDR2 is SMNVEV in the germline V gene (reference sequence).

This clone was observed a handful of times. V usage is TRBV5-1 and J usage is TRBJ1-1; D may be TRBD1 (5 bases). CDR3 length: 14 residues. Trimming removed 2 bases from V and 1 base from J, with 9 bases in between. Germline values: CDR1 SGHRS, CDR2 YFSETQ. CDR3 region: CASSFSGQNTEAFF. CDR3 coding DNA: TGCGCCAGCAGCTTTTCCGGACAGAACACTGAAGCTTTCTTT.